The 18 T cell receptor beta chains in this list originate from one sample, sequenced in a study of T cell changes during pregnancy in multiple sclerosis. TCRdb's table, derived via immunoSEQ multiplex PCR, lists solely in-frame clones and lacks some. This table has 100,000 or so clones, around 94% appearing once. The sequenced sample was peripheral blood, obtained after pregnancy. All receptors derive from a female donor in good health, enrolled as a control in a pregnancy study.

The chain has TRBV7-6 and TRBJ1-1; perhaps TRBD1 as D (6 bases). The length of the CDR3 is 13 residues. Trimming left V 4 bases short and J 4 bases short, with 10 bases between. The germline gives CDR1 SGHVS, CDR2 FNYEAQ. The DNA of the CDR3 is TGTGCCAGCAGCTACAGGGTGGGCACTGAAGCTTTCTTT. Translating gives CASSYRVGTEAFF.

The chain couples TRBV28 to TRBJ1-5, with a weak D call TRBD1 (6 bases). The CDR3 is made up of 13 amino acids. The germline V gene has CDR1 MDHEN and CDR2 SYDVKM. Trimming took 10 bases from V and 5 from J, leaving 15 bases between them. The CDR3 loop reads CAIGRGSDQPQHF. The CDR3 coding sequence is TGTGCCATCGGTAGGGGGTCCGATCAGCCCCAGCATTTT.

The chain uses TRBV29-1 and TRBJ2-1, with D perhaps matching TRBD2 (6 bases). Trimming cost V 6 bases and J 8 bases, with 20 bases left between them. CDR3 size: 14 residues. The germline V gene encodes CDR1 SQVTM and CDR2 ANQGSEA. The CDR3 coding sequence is TGCAGCGTGAGGTACTCGACTAGTTCCGATGAGCAGTTCTTC. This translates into CSVRYSTSSDEQFF.

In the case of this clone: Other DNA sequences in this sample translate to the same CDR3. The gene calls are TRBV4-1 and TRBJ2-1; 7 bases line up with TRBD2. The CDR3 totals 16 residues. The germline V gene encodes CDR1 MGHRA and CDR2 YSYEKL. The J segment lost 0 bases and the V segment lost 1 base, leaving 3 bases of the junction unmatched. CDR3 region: CASSQVGRGSYNEQFF. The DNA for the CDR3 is TGCGCCAGCAGCCAAGTAGGGAGGGGCTCCTACAATGAGCAGTTCTTC.

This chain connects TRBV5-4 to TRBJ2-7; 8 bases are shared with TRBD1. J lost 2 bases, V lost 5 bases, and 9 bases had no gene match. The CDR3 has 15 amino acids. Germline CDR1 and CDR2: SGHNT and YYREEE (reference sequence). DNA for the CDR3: TGTGCCAGCAGTAAAGGCGGACAGGGCCCCTACGAGCAGTACTTC. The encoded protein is CASSKGGQGPYEQYF.

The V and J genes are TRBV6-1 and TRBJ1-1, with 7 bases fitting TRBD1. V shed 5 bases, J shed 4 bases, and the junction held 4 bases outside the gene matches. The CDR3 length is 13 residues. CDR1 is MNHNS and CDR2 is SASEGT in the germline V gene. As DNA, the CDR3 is TGTGCCAGCAGTTCCGCAGGGGGCACTGAAGCTTTCTTT. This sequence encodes CASSSAGGTEAFF.

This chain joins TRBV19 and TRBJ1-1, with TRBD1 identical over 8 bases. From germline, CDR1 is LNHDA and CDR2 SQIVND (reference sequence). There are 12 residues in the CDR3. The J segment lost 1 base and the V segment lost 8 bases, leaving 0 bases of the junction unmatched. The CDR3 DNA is TGTGCCAGTGGGACAGGGAACACTGAAGCTTTCTTT. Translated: CASGTGNTEAFF.

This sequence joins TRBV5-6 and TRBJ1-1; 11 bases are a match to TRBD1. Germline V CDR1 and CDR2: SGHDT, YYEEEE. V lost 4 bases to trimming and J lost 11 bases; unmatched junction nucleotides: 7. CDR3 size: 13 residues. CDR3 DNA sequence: TGTGCCAGCAGCCCTAGGACAGGGGGCGTCGCTTTCTTT. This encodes CASSPRTGGVAFF.

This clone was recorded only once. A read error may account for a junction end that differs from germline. The DNA for the CDR3 is TGTGCTAGCAGCTCAGGGGGGGAGACCCAGTACTTC. Translating gives CASSSGGETQYF. The chain links TRBV7-7 to TRBJ2-5; the D gene is possibly TRBD1 (7 bases). The CDR3 totals 12 residues. Germline V gene sequence: CDR1 SSHAT, CDR2 FNYEAQ (reference sequence).

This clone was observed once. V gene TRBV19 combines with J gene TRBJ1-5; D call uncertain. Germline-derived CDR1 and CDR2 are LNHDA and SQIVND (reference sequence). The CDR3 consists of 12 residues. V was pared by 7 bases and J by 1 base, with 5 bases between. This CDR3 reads CASKQSNQPQHF. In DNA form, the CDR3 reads TGTGCCAGTAAACAGAGCAATCAGCCCCAGCATTTT.

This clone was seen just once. In DNA form, the CDR3 reads TGTGCCAGCAGTTTTGGGCGGGTACGTCAGCCCCAGCATTTT. This gives the protein CASSFGRVRQPQHF. The V and J genes are TRBV28 and TRBJ1-5; no clear D gene. This CDR3 region has 14 residues. The germline V and J ends were trimmed by 3 bases and 6 bases, with 12 bases remaining between them. Germline V lookup: CDR1 MDHEN, CDR2 SYDVKM.

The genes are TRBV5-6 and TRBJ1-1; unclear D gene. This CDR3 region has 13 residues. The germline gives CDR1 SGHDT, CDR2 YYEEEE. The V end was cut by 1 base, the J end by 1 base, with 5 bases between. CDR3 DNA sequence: TGTGCCAGCAGCTTGAGCCAGAACACTGAAGCTTTCTTT. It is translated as CASSLSQNTEAFF. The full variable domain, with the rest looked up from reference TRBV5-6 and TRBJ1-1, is DAGVTQSPTHLIKTRGQQVTLRCSPKSGHDTVSWYQQALGQGPQFIFQYYEEEERQRGNFPDRFSGHQFPNYSSELNVNALLLGDSALYLCASSLSQNTEAFFGQGTRLTVV.

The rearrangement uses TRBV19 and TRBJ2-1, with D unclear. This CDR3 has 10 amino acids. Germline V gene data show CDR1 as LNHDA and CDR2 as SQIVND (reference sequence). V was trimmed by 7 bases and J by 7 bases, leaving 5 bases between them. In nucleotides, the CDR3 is TGTGCCAGTAATAGTAATGAGCAGTTCTTC. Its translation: CASNSNEQFF.

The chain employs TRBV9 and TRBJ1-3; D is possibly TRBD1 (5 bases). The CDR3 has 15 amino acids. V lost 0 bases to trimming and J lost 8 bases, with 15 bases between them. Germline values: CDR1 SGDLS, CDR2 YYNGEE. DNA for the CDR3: TGTGCCAGCAGCGTAGGGACATCGATTGTGGACACCATATATTTT. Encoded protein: CASSVGTSIVDTIYF.

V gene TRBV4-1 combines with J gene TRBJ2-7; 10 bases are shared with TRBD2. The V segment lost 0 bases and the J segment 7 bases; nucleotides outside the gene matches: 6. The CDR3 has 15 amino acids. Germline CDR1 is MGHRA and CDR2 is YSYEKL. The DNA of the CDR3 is TGCGCCAGCAGCCAAGAGCTAGCGGGAGTGGGAGAGCAGTACTTC. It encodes CASSQELAGVGEQYF.

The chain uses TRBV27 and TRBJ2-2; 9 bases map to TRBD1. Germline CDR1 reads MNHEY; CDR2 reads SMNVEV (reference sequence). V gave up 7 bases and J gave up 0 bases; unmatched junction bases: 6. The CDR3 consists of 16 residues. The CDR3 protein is CASIGTGLTNTGELFF. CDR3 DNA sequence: TGTGCCAGCATTGGGACAGGGCTGACGAACACCGGGGAGCTGTTTTTT.

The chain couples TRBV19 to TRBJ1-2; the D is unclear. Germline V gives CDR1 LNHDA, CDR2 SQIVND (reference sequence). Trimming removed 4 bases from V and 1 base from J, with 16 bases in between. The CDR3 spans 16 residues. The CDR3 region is CASSTSRIPLNYGYTF. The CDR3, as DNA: TGTGCCAGTAGTACATCCAGGATCCCGCTTAACTATGGCTACACCTTC.

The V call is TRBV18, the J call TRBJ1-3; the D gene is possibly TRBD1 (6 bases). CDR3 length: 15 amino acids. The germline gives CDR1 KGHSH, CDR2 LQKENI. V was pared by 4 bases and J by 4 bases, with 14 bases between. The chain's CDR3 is CASSRLTGSGNTIYF. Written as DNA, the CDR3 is TGTGCCAGCTCACGACTGACAGGTTCGGGAAACACCATATATTTT.